This TCR beta chain was identified during a study of blood T cell repertoires in COVID-19. Study in general: Some COVID-19 samples were acute and others convalescent; all came from the United States, Italy and Spain. T cells, B-cell-depleted T cells, or PBMCs supplied cDNA or gDNA.

Original processing methods: It was from reference gene primer amplification that nucleated cell counts were estimated. Sequencing used immunoSEQ multiplex PCR; TCRdb keeps in-frame clones, though not all of them. Clonal size and the V and J genes are those of that table, whereas D and trimming came from the DNA. This table holds about 260,000 clones, about 90% found once. V lost 1 base, J lost 9 bases, and 9 bases lay in between. From germline, CDR1 is LGHDT and CDR2 YNNKEL (reference sequence). The CDR3 has 12 residues. The rearrangement uses TRBV3-1 (or the pseudogene TRBV3-2) and TRBJ1-1, with a tentative D call TRBD1 (5 bases). Sample: peripheral blood. The receptor was derived from a woman aged 45 to 65 with acute or convalescent COVID-19. CDR3 region: CASSQGAGQAFF. The CDR3 region has the DNA TGTGCCAGCAGCCAAGGGGCGGGACAAGCTTTCTTT.